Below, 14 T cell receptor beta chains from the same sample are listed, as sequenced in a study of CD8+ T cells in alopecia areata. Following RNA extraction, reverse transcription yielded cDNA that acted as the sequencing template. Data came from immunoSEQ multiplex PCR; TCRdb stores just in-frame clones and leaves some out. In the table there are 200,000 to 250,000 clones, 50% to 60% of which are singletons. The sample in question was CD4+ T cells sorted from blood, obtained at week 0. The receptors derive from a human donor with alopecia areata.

The CDR3 nucleotides read TGTGCCAGTAGTCCCCGGGGAAGAAGCAATCAGCCCCAGCATTTT. Its translation is CASSPRGRSNQPQHF. This chain joins TRBV19 and TRBJ1-5; D is ambiguous. The CDR3 loop spans 15 amino acids. V was trimmed by 5 bases and J by 1 base, leaving 12 bases between them. CDR1 is LNHDA, CDR2 SQIVND, per germline (reference sequence).

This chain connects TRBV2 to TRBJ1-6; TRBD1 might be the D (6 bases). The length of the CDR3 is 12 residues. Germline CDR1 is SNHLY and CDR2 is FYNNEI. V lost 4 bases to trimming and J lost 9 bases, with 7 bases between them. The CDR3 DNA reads TGTGCCAGCAGTGCAGGGGTTTCACCCCTCCACTTT. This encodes CASSAGVSPLHF. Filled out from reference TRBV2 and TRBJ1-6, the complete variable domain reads EPEVTQTPSHQVTQMGQEVILRCVPISNHLYFYWYRQILGQKVEFLVSFYNNEISEKSEIFDDQFSVERPDGSNFTLKIRSTKLEDSAMYFCASSAGVSPLHFGNGTRLTVT.

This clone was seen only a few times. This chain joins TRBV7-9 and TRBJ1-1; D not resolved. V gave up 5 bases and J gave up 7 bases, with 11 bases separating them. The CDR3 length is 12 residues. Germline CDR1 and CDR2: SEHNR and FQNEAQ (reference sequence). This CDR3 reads CASSRGNHEAFF. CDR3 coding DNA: TGTGCCAGCAGCCGCGGGAACCATGAAGCTTTCTTT.

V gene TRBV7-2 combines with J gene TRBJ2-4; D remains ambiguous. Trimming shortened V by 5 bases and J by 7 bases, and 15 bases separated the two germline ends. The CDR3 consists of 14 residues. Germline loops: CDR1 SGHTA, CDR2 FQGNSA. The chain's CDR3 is CASSQADVRNIQYF. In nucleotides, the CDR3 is TGTGCCAGCAGCCAGGCGGACGTTAGGAACATTCAGTACTTC.

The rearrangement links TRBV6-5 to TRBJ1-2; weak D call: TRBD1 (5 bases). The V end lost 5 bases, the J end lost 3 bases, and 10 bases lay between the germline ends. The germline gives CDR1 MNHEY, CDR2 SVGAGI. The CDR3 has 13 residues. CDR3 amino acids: CASSRAGYYGYTF. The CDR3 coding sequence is TGTGCCAGCAGTCGGGCAGGGTACTATGGCTACACCTTC.

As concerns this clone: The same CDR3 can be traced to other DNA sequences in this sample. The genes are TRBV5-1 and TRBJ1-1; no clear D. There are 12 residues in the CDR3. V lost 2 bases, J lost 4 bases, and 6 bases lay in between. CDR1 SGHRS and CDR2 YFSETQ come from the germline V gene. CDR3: CASSFGGTEAFF. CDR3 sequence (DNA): TGCGCCAGCAGCTTCGGTGGCACTGAAGCTTTCTTT.

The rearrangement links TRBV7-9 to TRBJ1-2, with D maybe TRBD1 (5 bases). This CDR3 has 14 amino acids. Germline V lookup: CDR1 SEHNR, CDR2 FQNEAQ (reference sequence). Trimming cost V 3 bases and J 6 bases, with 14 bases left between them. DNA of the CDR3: TGTGCCAGCAGCTTTACGGGGGTCCAGGATGGCTACACCTTC. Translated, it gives CASSFTGVQDGYTF.

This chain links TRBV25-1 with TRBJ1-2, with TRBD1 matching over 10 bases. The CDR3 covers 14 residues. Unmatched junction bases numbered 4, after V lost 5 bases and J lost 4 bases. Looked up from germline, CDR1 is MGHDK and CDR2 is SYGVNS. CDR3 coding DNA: TGTGCCAGCAGTCAGGGACAGGGGATCTATGGCTACACCTTC. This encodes CASSQGQGIYGYTF.

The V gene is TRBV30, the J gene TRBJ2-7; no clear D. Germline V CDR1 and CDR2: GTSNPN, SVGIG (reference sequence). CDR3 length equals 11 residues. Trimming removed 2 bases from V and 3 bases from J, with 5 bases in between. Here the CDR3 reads CAWSKVYEQYF. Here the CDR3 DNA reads TGTGCCTGGAGTAAGGTCTACGAGCAGTACTTC.

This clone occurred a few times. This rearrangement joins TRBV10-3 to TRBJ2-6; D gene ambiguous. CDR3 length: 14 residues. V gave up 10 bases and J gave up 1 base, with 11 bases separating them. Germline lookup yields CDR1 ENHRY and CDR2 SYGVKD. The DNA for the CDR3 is TGTGCCACCCTTAGTCCGTCTGGGGCCAACGTCCTGACTTTC. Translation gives CATLSPSGANVLTF.

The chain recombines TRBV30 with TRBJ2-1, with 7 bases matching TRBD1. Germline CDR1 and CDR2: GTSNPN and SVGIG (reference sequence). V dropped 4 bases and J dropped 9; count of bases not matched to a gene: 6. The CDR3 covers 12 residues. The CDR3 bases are TGTGCCTGGACGCGAGGGGGCGGTGAGCAGTTCTTC. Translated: CAWTRGGGEQFF.

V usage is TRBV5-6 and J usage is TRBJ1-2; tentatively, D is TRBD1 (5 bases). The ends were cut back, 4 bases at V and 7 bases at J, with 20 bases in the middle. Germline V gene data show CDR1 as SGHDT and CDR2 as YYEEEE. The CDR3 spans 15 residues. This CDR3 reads CASSGAGYEASGYTF. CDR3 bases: TGTGCCAGCAGCGGGGCAGGGTATGAGGCTTCTGGCTACACCTTC.

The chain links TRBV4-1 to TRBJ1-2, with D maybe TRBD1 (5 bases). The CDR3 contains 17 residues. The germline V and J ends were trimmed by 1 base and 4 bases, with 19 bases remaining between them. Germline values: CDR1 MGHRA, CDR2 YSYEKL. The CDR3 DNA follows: TGCGCCAGCAGCCAAGGGGGTAAGGGGCCGATTGGCTATGGCTACACCTTC. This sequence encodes CASSQGGKGPIGYGYTF.

For the CDR3, the DNA is TGTGCCTGGAGTACCGGGACCCAAGCTTTCTTT. Translation gives CAWSTGTQAFF. The chain combines TRBV30 with TRBJ1-1, with D tentatively TRBD1 (5 bases). Germline V gene sequence: CDR1 GTSNPN, CDR2 SVGIG (reference sequence). The CDR3 is 11 residues long. The V end lost 2 bases, the J end lost 9 bases, and 10 bases lay between the germline ends.